Shown below are 21 T cell receptor beta chains from a single sample sequenced in a study of CD8+ T cells in alopecia areata. The treatment: oral pan-JAK inhibitor, 5-10 mg twice daily. cDNA reverse transcribed from extracted RNA served as the sequencing template. TCRdb's copy holds only in-frame clones and misses some; the assay was immunoSEQ multiplex PCR. This table holds around 70,000 clones, around 30% found once. This specimen consisted of CD8+ T cells sorted from blood, obtained at week 4, from a patient treated with tofacitinib. The source of these receptors is a human donor with alopecia areata.

This clone was seen only a few times. This sequence joins TRBV29-1 and TRBJ1-1, with D tentatively TRBD1 (5 bases). This CDR3 is built from 13 residues. Germline V gene lookup returns CDR1 SQVTM and CDR2 ANQGSEA. V lost 6 bases to trimming and J lost 0 bases, with 11 bases between them. This chain's CDR3 is CSVGGELNTEAFF. The DNA for the CDR3 is TGCAGCGTGGGGGGGGAACTGAACACTGAAGCTTTCTTT.

The genes are TRBV7-6 and TRBJ2-1, with TRBD2 matching over 8 bases. V was pared by 2 bases and J by 8 bases, with 8 bases of the junction left unmatched. This CDR3 contains 15 residues. Germline V CDR1 and CDR2: SGHVS, FNYEAQ. The chain's CDR3 is CASSLTAGGFHEQFF. The CDR3 DNA reads TGTGCCAGCAGCTTAACGGCGGGAGGTTTCCATGAGCAGTTCTTC.

This clone has only a few counts. The chain is built from TRBV11-2 and TRBJ2-3; D is tentatively TRBD1 or TRBD2 (5 bases each). Germline CDR1 is SGHAT and CDR2 is FQNNGV. The CDR3 consists of 15 residues. The V gene lost 6 bases and the J gene lost 1 base, with 14 bases spanning the gap. The CDR3 region has the DNA TGTGCCAGCAGTCCCGGGGCGGTGGGCACAGATACGCAGTATTTT. Translation: CASSPGAVGTDTQYF.

This clone was recorded a few times. Here the CDR3 reads CASSSLLARSYNEQFF. The CDR3 nucleotides are TGTGCCAGCAGTTCCTTACTAGCGAGGTCCTACAATGAGCAGTTCTTC. This chain joins TRBV7-9 and TRBJ2-1; 7 nucleotides line up with TRBD2. This CDR3 has 16 residues. Germline assignment: CDR1 SEHNR and CDR2 FQNEAQ (reference sequence). Trimming took 6 bases from V and 1 from J; bases not matched to a gene: 9.

The V call is TRBV29-1, the J call TRBJ2-1; 9 bases are a match to TRBD1. Germline CDR1 reads SQVTM; CDR2 reads ANQGSEA. The length of the CDR3 is 12 residues. V gave up 7 bases and J gave up 8 bases; unmatched junction bases: 6. DNA for the CDR3: TGCAGCGCCAAGGGACAGGGCGATGAGCAGTTCTTC. It yields the protein CSAKGQGDEQFF.

The sample holds a few counts of this clone. This chain uses TRBV25-1 with TRBJ2-7, with TRBD2 identical over 7 bases. CDR3 size: 11 residues. Germline values: CDR1 MGHDK, CDR2 SYGVNS. The V and J ends lost 7 bases and 4 bases, in that order; junction bases with no gene match: 1. The CDR3: CASTSGYEQYF. In DNA, the CDR3 is TGTGCCAGCACTAGCGGATACGAGCAGTACTTC.

V is TRBV29-1 and J is TRBJ1-1; D is perhaps TRBD1 (6 bases). The CDR3 is made up of 10 amino acids. Germline lookup yields CDR1 SQVTM and CDR2 ANQGSEA. V lost 6 bases and J 11 bases, leaving 13 bases between the germline ends. The CDR3 DNA reads TGCAGCGTGGAACTAGGGGGGGCTTTCTTT. This translates into CSVELGGAFF.

CDR3: CASTWGGDYGYTF. CDR3 DNA: TGTGCCAGCACATGGGGGGGAGACTATGGCTACACCTTC. This chain links TRBV28 with TRBJ1-2, with D perhaps matching TRBD1 (5 bases). V lost 7 bases and J 3 bases, leaving 12 bases between the germline ends. The germline gives CDR1 MDHEN, CDR2 SYDVKM. The CDR3 spans 13 residues.

Concerning this clone: An end of the junction differs from the germline gene, which may be a read error. The gene calls are TRBV29-1 and TRBJ2-1; perhaps TRBD2 as D (5 bases). Per germline, CDR1 SQVTM and CDR2 ANQGSEA. The CDR3 has 14 amino acids. CDR3 DNA sequence: TGCAGCCTTGAGGGCTACCCTCCCTACAATGAGCAGTTCTTC. The encoded protein is CSLEGYPPYNEQFF.

This clone was seen only a few times. This rearrangement joins TRBV29-1 to TRBJ1-2, with D unresolved. In germline, CDR1 is SQVTM, CDR2 ANQGSEA. The CDR3 is made up of 15 amino acids. The V end lost 4 bases, the J end lost 0 bases, and 15 bases lay between the germline ends. CDR3 loop: CSVGEASETNYGYTF. Here the CDR3 DNA reads TGCAGCGTTGGGGAGGCTTCTGAGACTAACTATGGCTACACCTTC. Full variable domain (rest looked up from reference TRBV29-1 and TRBJ1-2): SAVISQKPSRDICQRGTSLTIQCQVDSQVTMMFWYRQQPGQSLTLIATANQGSEATYESGFVIDKFPISRPNLTFSTLTVSNMSPEDSSIYLCSVGEASETNYGYTFGSGTRLTVV.

This clone was found once. The V call is TRBV27, the J call TRBJ2-7, with D perhaps matching TRBD2 (5 bases). Germline CDR1 MNHEY, CDR2 SMNVEV (reference sequence). V lost 5 bases to trimming and J lost 7 bases, with 12 bases between them. The length of the CDR3 is 12 residues. The CDR3 DNA is TGTGCCAGCAGTGCGGGTCCTTGGGAGCAGTACTTC. Translating it yields CASSAGPWEQYF.

The V and J genes are TRBV11-2 and TRBJ2-7; possibly TRBD1 for D (6 bases). Looked up from germline, CDR1 is SGHAT and CDR2 is FQNNGV. The V end was cut by 2 bases, the J end by 4 bases, with 18 bases between. This CDR3 contains 16 residues. CDR3 protein: CASSLRRPGAQYEQYF. The CDR3 DNA reads TGTGCCAGCAGCTTAAGGAGGCCAGGGGCGCAGTACGAGCAGTACTTC.

The chain recombines TRBV14 with TRBJ1-2; no reliable D call. The CDR3 contains 13 residues. Germline CDR1 and CDR2: SGHDN and FVKESK. V was pared by 3 bases and J by 2 bases, with 7 bases between. The CDR3 loop reads CASSHPNNYGYTF. Written as DNA, the CDR3 is TGTGCCAGCAGCCACCCCAACAACTATGGCTACACCTTC.

The chain carries TRBV29-1 and TRBJ1-3; D is unclear. The germline V and J ends were trimmed by 4 bases and 0 bases, with 7 bases remaining between them. The germline V gene has CDR1 SQVTM and CDR2 ANQGSEA. This CDR3 has 13 residues. The CDR3 is CSVVGLSGNTIYF. As DNA, the CDR3 is TGCAGCGTTGTTGGACTCTCTGGAAACACCATATATTTT.

This rearrangement joins TRBV5-1 to TRBJ2-7; D gene uncertain. Germline CDR1 SGHRS, CDR2 YFSETQ. This CDR3 is 10 amino acids long. V lost 2 bases and J 5 bases, leaving 2 bases between the germline ends. DNA for the CDR3: TGCGCCAGCAGCTTTCACGAGCAGTACTTC. Its translation is CASSFHEQYF.

This clone was counted only a few times. V is TRBV29-1 and J is TRBJ2-3, with 8 bases matching TRBD1. The CDR3 covers 13 residues. After removal of 4 bases from V and 5 bases from J, the junction contained 5 bases not matched to a gene. Germline CDR1 SQVTM, CDR2 ANQGSEA. This CDR3 reads CSVAQGARDTQYF. CDR3 DNA: TGCAGCGTTGCGCAGGGGGCTAGAGATACGCAGTATTTT.

V is TRBV11-2 and J is TRBJ2-7; D may match TRBD1 or TRBD2 (5 bases each). The germline V gene encodes CDR1 SGHAT and CDR2 FQNNGV. Trimming stripped 6 bases from V and 3 bases from J, with 21 bases between. The CDR3 length is 16 residues. The CDR3 DNA sequence: TGTGCCAGCAGACATGCGCGTCGGGACGGTCTCTACGAGCAGTACTTC. Encoded protein: CASRHARRDGLYEQYF.

The V call is TRBV7-9, the J call TRBJ1-2; 11 nucleotides align to TRBD1. Germline V CDR1 and CDR2: SEHNR, FQNEAQ (reference sequence). V trimming: 1 base; J trimming: 7 bases; junction bases outside the gene matches: 5. CDR3 length: 15 amino acids. The CDR3 protein is CASSLVGQGASGYTF. CDR3 nucleotides: TGTGCCAGCAGCTTAGTCGGACAGGGGGCGAGTGGCTACACCTTC. Full variable domain (outside the CDR3, taken from reference TRBV7-9 and TRBJ1-2): DTGVSQNPRHKITKRGQNVTFRCDPISEHNRLYWYRQTLGQGPEFLTYFQNEAQLEKSRLLSDRFSAERPKGSFSTLEIQRTEQGDSAMYLCASSLVGQGASGYTFGSGTRLTVV.

The gene calls are TRBV23-1 and TRBJ2-7, with 7 bases fitting TRBD2. TRBV23-1 is an ORF, and what it does is uncertain. V lost 4 bases to trimming and J lost 0 bases; unmatched junction nucleotides: 6. The CDR3 has 15 residues. The CDR3 sequence: CASSPPLADSYEQYF. The CDR3 coding sequence is TGCGCCAGCAGTCCTCCTCTAGCGGACTCCTACGAGCAGTACTTC.

This rearrangement joins TRBV5-1 to TRBJ2-2; D is possibly TRBD1 (5 bases). Germline V gene data show CDR1 as SGHRS and CDR2 as YFSETQ. Trimming shortened V by 6 bases and J by 1 base, and 7 bases separated the two germline ends. The CDR3 length is 13 residues. The CDR3 DNA is TGCGCCAGCACCACAGGGAACACCGGGGAGCTGTTTTTT. This encodes CASTTGNTGELFF.

The J gene is TRBJ2-7, the V gene TRBV29-1; the D gene is possibly TRBD2 (6 bases). Germline CDR1 and CDR2: SQVTM and ANQGSEA. CDR3 length equals 14 residues. Trimming removed 1 base at V and 3 bases at J, with 13 bases between. The CDR3 DNA sequence: TGCAGCGTTGAAGGTGCGGGGACCCTCTACGAGCAGTACTTC. Translating gives CSVEGAGTLYEQYF.